This TCR beta chain was identified in a study of shared clonotypes between healthy human individuals (dated by TCRdb to 2018 to 2020). For the study in its entirety: The cohort comprised a couple of women and a few men aged 18 to 49 years. Different laboratories and diverse techniques were used to prepare libraries and sequence TCR repertoires, to increase sequencing depth and limit assay-specific biases. The study deeply sequenced blood TCR repertoires of five healthy adults to estimate repertoire size and the extent of clonotype sharing between individuals. Each donor's leukapheresis produced roughly between roughly 0.94 and 9.5 billion PBMCs. For each donor, CD4 naive and CD4 memory were each run on three plates, CD8 naive on two plates, and CD8 memory on one plate. General study outcomes and caveats: Compared with non-shared clonotypes, the clonotypes found in all four sorted-subset donors had higher generation probabilities. Even with the large sequencing depth, rarefaction of the sorted-subset datasets indicated that sequencing was incomplete. The small number of donors limited the genetic and exposure-history diversity represented. Naive subsets generally had larger estimated clonotype richness than memory subsets. Pairwise subsampling indicated that sequencing depth was expected to affect the degree of clonotype sharing among donors. Across a handful of donors, roughly 5% of naive CD4, more than 3% of naive CD8, roughly 2.2% of memory CD4, and under 0.45% of memory CD8 clonotypes were shared. Only blood was sampled, and tissue TCR repertoires likely differ from those in blood.

Unmatched junction bases come to 4, with V trimmed by 4 bases and J by 4 bases. The CDR3, from cysteine to phenylalanine, totals 14 residues. CDR3 DNA is the only sequence kept; it has 42 bases, read in frame from the first base. From a lookup of the germline V gene, CDR1 and CDR2 are MGHRA and YSYEKL. CD8 naive samples were CD45RO-negative cells positively selected for CCR7, giving a CD45RA+CCR7+ population that excluded TemRA cells. Healthy HIV-negative adults with no recently reported acute infections or vaccinations were included as donors. Every donor was a Caucasian adult residing in Nashville, Tennessee, USA. Blood was obtained by leukapheresis, after which PBMCs were separated by Ficoll-Histopaque density gradient centrifugation and cryopreserved in liquid nitrogen vapor phase. Analytical flow cytometry was used to check the purity and quantity of each magnetically sorted T cell population. From each sorted fraction, genomic DNA was isolated and quantified by UV absorbance on a Nanodrop 2000c.

Concerning this clone itself: Its cognate antigen has yet to be identified. One base away there is no much larger clone; base qualities are not given. The same CDR3 can be traced to other DNA sequences in this sample.

Using the deep immunoSEQ assay, multiplex PCR amplified TCR CDR3 regions from genomic DNA. Genomic DNA extracted from each cell subset was distributed evenly over all wells of several immunoSEQ 96-well plates, and each plate served as one replicate. Each replicate PCR for sorted subsets received roughly 200 ng genomic DNA, equal to 30,000 or so T cell genomes. Purified libraries were quantified with a Qubit 3.0 fluorometer, sized on a Bioanalyzer 2100, and re-quantified with the KAPA Library Quantification kit. Every immunoSEQ 96-well plate was sequenced on a dedicated single-read 150-cycle Illumina NextSeq 550 flow cell. Processing in the source paper ran as follows. The immunoSEQ output contained only junctional sequences without quality scores, so filtering could not match that applied to full-length reads. Sequences were annotated with PyIR, a Python wrapper for IgBLAST v1.9, using IMGT germline references to assign V/J genes and CDR3. Reads with weak V/J assignments (E-value above 1e-6), missing CDR3, stop codons, out-of-frame junctions, or ambiguous translated residues were removed. V3J clonotypes were defined by identical inferred V gene, J gene, and CDR3 amino acid sequence. To compute the percentage overlap between repertoires, the number of shared unique clonotypes was divided by the size of the smaller repertoire. Richness of each repertoire was evaluated using RTK rarefaction, the Chao1 estimator, and Recon v2.1 estimates of unobserved clonotypes. OLGA was used to compute generation probabilities for all TCRbeta clonotypes that the gDNA method yielded from four donors. TCRdb obtained this table from immuneACCESS and retained in-frame rearrangements with V and J assigned. These tables miss some clones; where compared with another copy, unresolved V genes account for less than half of the shortfall, and the remainder is unexplained. The V and J calls and clone size are taken from that table; D and trimming were inferred from the DNA. The sample table holds over 2,000,000 clones, of which around 95% were seen once. In total, the top ten clones hold under 2% of the sample.

The sample comprised naive CD8+ T cells from PBMCs. The cell subset or site label on this specimen signifies: CD45RA+CCR7+. The clonotype was recovered from a man aged 18 to 30 in good health. Some clones in this sample may be carry-over from other donors' samples. The sequence joins TRBV4-1 to TRBJ2-7; TRBD1 fits 10 bases in the junction. Read as DNA, the sequence is TGCGCCAGCAGCCTTGGACAGGGGGTGTACGAGCAGTACTTC. Its translation reads: CASSLGQGVYEQYF.